This note documents a single T cell receptor (beta chain) sequence. Its antigen is as yet unknown. Some clones are missing from TCRdb's copy, which holds only in-frame ones; the method was immunoSEQ multiplex PCR. The sample lists approximately 89,000 clones; around 80% were seen once. The sample originates from a study of T cells in localized non-small cell lung cancer. Notes on the study in general: Heterogeneity stays possible, as sequencing covered only one tumor region. Longer overall survival was associated with a higher density of T cells in the blood. Appearing in adjacent lung were a median roughly 57 of the top 100 tumor clones. The highest T cell clonality was in uninvolved adjacent lung, above tumor.

The CDR3 is 15 amino acids. V lost 4 bases and J 3 bases, leaving 16 bases between the germline ends. The V gene's germline CDR1 is SGHRS and CDR2 YFSETQ. The rearrangement joins TRBV5-1 to TRBJ1-1; D may be TRBD1 (5 bases). This clonotype was obtained from a man aged 35 to 69 with stage II squamous cell lung carcinoma. This sample comprised PBMCs, obtained before any cancer treatment. The CDR3 sequence: CASSPGGLSHTEAFF. The DNA for the CDR3 is TGCGCCAGCAGCCCCGGGGGACTTAGCCACACTGAAGCTTTCTTT. The variable domain in full, with the rest retrieved from reference TRBV5-1 and TRBJ1-1, is KAGVTQTPRYLIKTRGQQVTLSCSPISGHRSVSWYQQTPGQGLQFLFEYFSETQRNKGNFPGRFSGRQFSNSRSEMNVSTLELGDSALYLCASSPGGLSHTEAFFGQGTRLTVV.